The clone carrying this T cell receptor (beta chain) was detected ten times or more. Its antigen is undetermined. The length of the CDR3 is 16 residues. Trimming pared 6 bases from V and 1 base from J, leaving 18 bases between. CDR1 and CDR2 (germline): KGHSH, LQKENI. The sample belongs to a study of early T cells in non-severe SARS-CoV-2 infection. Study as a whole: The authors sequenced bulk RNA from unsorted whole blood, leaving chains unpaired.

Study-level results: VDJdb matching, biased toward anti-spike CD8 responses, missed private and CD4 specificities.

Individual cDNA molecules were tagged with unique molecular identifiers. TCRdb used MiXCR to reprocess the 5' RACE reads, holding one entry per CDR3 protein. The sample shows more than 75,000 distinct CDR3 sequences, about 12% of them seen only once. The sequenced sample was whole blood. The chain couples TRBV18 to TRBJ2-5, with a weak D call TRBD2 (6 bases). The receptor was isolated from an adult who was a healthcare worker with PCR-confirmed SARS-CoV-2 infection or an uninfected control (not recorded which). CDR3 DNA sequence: TGTGCCAGCTCGCCGAGGGGAGGCGGGATCCAAGAGACCCAGTACTTC. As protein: CASSPRGGGIQETQYF.